The next 6 T cell receptor beta chains were all read from a single sample in a study of type 1 regulatory T cells. Antigen specificity for these receptors is unknown. Via MiXCR, TCRdb re-called the reads, giving one row per CDR3 protein. Altogether about 68,000 distinct CDR3 sequences are present, 55% to 80% being singletons, with the ten largest covering 7.6%. Source material: cultured T cells, either the whole culture or a sorted T cell fraction (not recorded which). Stated subset: Tr1-enriched cell product generated in vitro against host alloantigens. These receptors all come from a human donor in good health.

The genes are TRBV4-1 and TRBJ2-3, with 13 bases identical to TRBD2. Germline values: CDR1 MGHRA, CDR2 YSYEKL. V lost 4 bases, J lost 1 base, and 8 bases stayed unmatched. The CDR3 runs to 18 residues. CDR3 region: CASSPGTSGISGTDTQYF. CDR3 coding DNA: TGCGCCAGCAGCCCCGGGACTAGCGGGATATCGGGCACAGATACGCAGTATTTT.

This chain connects TRBV20-1 to TRBJ2-3, with D perhaps TRBD2 (6 bases). Germline V lookup: CDR1 DFQATT, CDR2 SNEGSKA (reference sequence). The ends were cut back, 3 bases at V and 0 bases at J, with 13 bases in the middle. The CDR3 runs to 15 residues. DNA of the CDR3: TGCAGTGCTAGGTCGACTAGTGACAGCACAGATACGCAGTATTTT. This codes for CSARSTSDSTDTQYF.

This clonotype was seen a handful of times. CDR3 protein: CASSLDPYYEQYF. CDR3 nucleotides: TGTGCCAGCAGCTTAGACCCTTACTACGAGCAGTACTTC. The V and J genes are TRBV11-3 and TRBJ2-7; no definite D call. From germline, CDR1 is SGHNT and CDR2 YENEEA. This CDR3 spans 13 amino acids. V lost 0 bases, J lost 3 bases, and 6 bases lay in between.

V is TRBV20-1 and J is TRBJ2-3; TRBD2 matches at 8 bases. Trimming took 2 bases from V and 4 from J; bases not matched to a gene: 8. CDR3 length: 15 amino acids. Germline loops: CDR1 DFQATT, CDR2 SNEGSKA (reference sequence). CDR3 nucleotide sequence: TGCAGTGCTAGAAGGTCTAGCGGGTGGGCAGATACGCAGTATTTT. Amino acids: CSARRSSGWADTQYF.

The chain has TRBV4-2 and TRBJ2-5; either TRBD1 or TRBD2 may fit D (5 bases each). The CDR3 consists of 17 residues. The V end lost 1 base, the J end lost 5 bases, and 20 bases lay between the germline ends. The germline V gene encodes CDR1 LGHNA and CDR2 YNFKEQ. The CDR3 DNA follows: TGTGCCAGCAGCCAAGCCGGCGCGGGTCAGGGTGGGGAGACCCAGTACTTC. The encoded protein is CASSQAGAGQGGETQYF.

This clonotype has more than one count but fewer than ten. This chain joins TRBV7-2 and TRBJ2-7; 12 bases fit TRBD2. This CDR3 region has 14 residues. V lost 1 base to trimming and J lost 7 bases; unmatched junction nucleotides: 2. Germline assignment: CDR1 SGHTA and CDR2 FQGNSA. The CDR3: CASSLGLAGGEQYF. The CDR3 region has the DNA TGTGCCAGCAGCTTAGGGCTAGCGGGAGGGGAGCAGTACTTC.